Each of the 21 T cell receptor beta chains below was sequenced from the same sample in a study of PD-L1 blockade in urothelial cancer. Data came from immunoSEQ multiplex PCR; TCRdb stores just in-frame clones and leaves some out. The table shows approximately 100,000 clones, with about 85% occurring only once. This material consisted of PBMCs, taken around atezolizumab (anti-PD-L1) treatment. The receptor source for this set is a middle-aged man with urothelial cancer.

The chain uses TRBV14 and TRBJ1-5; a weak D match, TRBD1 (5 bases). Germline V gene sequence: CDR1 SGHDN, CDR2 FVKESK. Trimming shortened V by 4 bases and J by 7 bases, and 17 bases separated the two germline ends. This CDR3 has 15 amino acids. For the CDR3, the DNA is TGTGCCAGCAGCCCCGGGGGAGGGAGAGAACAGCCCCAGCATTTT. This encodes CASSPGGGREQPQHF. Full variable domain (remainder filled in from reference TRBV14 and TRBJ1-5): EAGVTQFPSHSVIEKGQTVTLRCDPISGHDNLYWYRRVMGKEIKFLLHFVKESKQDESGMPNNRFLAERTGGTYSTLKVQPAELEDSGVYFCASSPGGGREQPQHFGDGTRLSIL.

V is TRBV2 and J is TRBJ2-6; 7 positions match TRBD1. V lost 5 bases, J lost 1 base, and 5 bases stayed unmatched. CDR1 and CDR2 from the germline V gene are SNHLY and FYNNEI. The CDR3 is 16 amino acids. DNA for the CDR3: TGTGCCAGCAGTACCGACAGGGCGTCTGGGGCCAACGTCCTGACTTTC. Translating it yields CASSTDRASGANVLTF.

The count of this clone is one. V is TRBV11-2 and J is TRBJ2-7; the D gene is possibly TRBD2 (5 bases). V lost 6 bases and J lost 4, with 13 bases in between. The CDR3 consists of 13 residues. The germline V gene has CDR1 SGHAT and CDR2 FQNNGV. CDR3 in DNA: TGTGCCAGCAGGACACTGGAGGAATACGAGCAGTACTTC. Amino acid sequence: CASRTLEEYEQYF.

The chain joins TRBV7-2 to TRBJ2-1, with D maybe TRBD2 (5 bases). This CDR3 spans 15 amino acids. Germline V gene sequence: CDR1 SGHTA, CDR2 FQGNSA. V lost 5 bases to trimming and J lost 8 bases, with 19 bases between them. The CDR3 loop is CASSKRRKFGDEQFF. As DNA, the CDR3 is TGTGCCAGCAGCAAGCGGCGCAAGTTTGGTGATGAGCAGTTCTTC.

This clone was counted once. The chain uses TRBV10-1 and TRBJ2-1; 12 nucleotides match TRBD2. The CDR3 contains 15 residues. Germline trimming cut 7 bases from V and 3 bases from J; bases unmatched to any gene: 4. Germline CDR1 is WNHNN and CDR2 is SYGVQD (reference sequence). CDR3: CASIGLAGFYNEQFF. CDR3 DNA sequence: TGCGCCAGCATCGGACTAGCGGGATTCTACAATGAGCAGTTCTTC.

The chain is built from TRBV12-2 and TRBJ2-3; the table's D call, TRBD2, was not checked against the DNA. TRBV12-2 is shown as a pseudogene. CDR3 length: 18 residues. The CDR3 sequence: CASRLAGTSGRSTDTQYF. DNA for the CDR3: TGTGCAAGTCGCTTAGCGGGGACTAGCGGGAGGAGCACAGATACGCAGTATTTT.

V is TRBV7-8 and J is TRBJ2-1, with 14 bases that match TRBD2. CDR1 is SGHVS, CDR2 FQNEAQ, per germline. Trimming took 3 bases from V and 0 from J; bases not matched to a gene: 7. The CDR3 runs 19 residues. The CDR3 bases are TGTGCCAGCAGCTTTCCGGGACTAGCGGGAGCGAGCTCCTACAATGAGCAGTTCTTC. Encoded protein: CASSFPGLAGASSYNEQFF.

This clone has only a few counts. The chain has TRBV14 and TRBJ1-3; maybe TRBD1 (5 bases). From germline, CDR1 is SGHDN and CDR2 FVKESK. The V end was cut by 8 bases, the J end by 7 bases, with 18 bases between. This CDR3 is 14 amino acids long. CDR3 in amino acids: CASCRAGRRNTIYF. The CDR3 nucleotides are TGTGCCAGCTGCAGGGCAGGGCGAAGGAACACCATATATTTT.

V and J are TRBV10-3 and TRBJ2-7, with TRBD2 as a possible D gene (7 bases). This CDR3 has 14 residues. Trimming took 2 bases from V and 6 from J, leaving 14 bases between them. Germline values: CDR1 ENHRY, CDR2 SYGVKD. CDR3 coding DNA: TGTGCCATCAGTGAGGTATTGGGAGGGGGCGAGCAGTACTTC. Translation gives CAISEVLGGGEQYF.

V and J are TRBV28 and TRBJ2-7, with a weak D call TRBD1 (5 bases). The V end was cut by 10 bases, the J end by 9 bases, with 22 bases between. CDR3 length equals 13 residues. The germline V gene has CDR1 MDHEN and CDR2 SYDVKM. The CDR3 protein is CATDRGWERGQYF. CDR3 sequence (DNA): TGTGCCACCGACAGAGGATGGGAAAGGGGGCAGTACTTC.

J is TRBJ2-7 and V is TRBV18, with TRBD1 matching over 11 bases. V was clipped by 5 bases and J by 3 bases; unmatched bases: 6. This CDR3 has 15 residues. The germline gives CDR1 KGHSH, CDR2 LQKENI. The CDR3 DNA reads as TGTGCCAGCTCATCTACCGGGACAGGGGGCTACGAGCAGTACTTC. It codes for CASSSTGTGGYEQYF.

V gene TRBV7-3 combines with J gene TRBJ2-1; 13 positions agree with TRBD2. J was trimmed by 10 bases and V by 5 bases; bases with no gene match: 8. Germline V lookup: CDR1 SGHTA, CDR2 FQGTGA. CDR3 length: 15 amino acids. DNA for the CDR3: TGTGCCAGCAGCCCCACTAGCGGGAGGGCCTCGGAGCAGTTCTTC. Its translation is CASSPTSGRASEQFF.

The CDR3 DNA reads as TGTGCCAGCAGCTTAACTAGCGGGGGCTCCTACAATGAGCAGTTCTTC. Its translation is CASSLTSGGSYNEQFF. This chain connects TRBV5-6 to TRBJ2-1; TRBD2 matches 11 bases. CDR1 and CDR2 from the germline V gene are SGHDT and YYEEEE. The CDR3 contains 16 residues. The J segment lost 0 bases and the V segment lost 2 bases, leaving 1 base of the junction unmatched.

The chain joins TRBV19 to TRBJ2-2, with 14 bases aligning to TRBD2. The CDR3 spans 17 residues. Germline V gene data show CDR1 as LNHDA and CDR2 as SQIVND (reference sequence). V dropped 5 bases and J dropped 1; count of bases not matched to a gene: 3. CDR3 in amino acids: CASSPGLAGENTGELFF. CDR3 sequence (DNA): TGTGCCAGTAGTCCGGGACTAGCGGGGGAGAACACCGGGGAGCTGTTTTTT.

This clone was recorded once. The V and J genes are TRBV19 and TRBJ2-7, with 14 nucleotides matching TRBD2. V gave up 4 bases and J gave up 7 bases; unmatched junction bases: 6. From germline, CDR1 is LNHDA and CDR2 SQIVND (reference sequence). The CDR3 runs 15 residues. This CDR3 reads CASSTQGLAGEEQYF. DNA of the CDR3: TGTGCCAGTAGTACCCAGGGACTAGCGGGAGAGGAGCAGTACTTC.

This clone was recorded only once. V gene TRBV7-9 combines with J gene TRBJ1-4; the match to TRBD1 covers 9 bases. The CDR3 has 17 amino acids. The germline gives CDR1 SEHNR, CDR2 FQNEAQ (reference sequence). Trimming took 5 bases from V and 7 from J; bases not matched to a gene: 14. Here the CDR3 reads CASSKQSGTGYFEKLFF. DNA for the CDR3: TGTGCCAGCAGCAAACAATCCGGGACAGGGTATTTTGAAAAACTGTTTTTT.

The chain uses TRBV12-5 and TRBJ1-2, with D maybe TRBD1 (5 bases). Germline CDR1 reads LGHNT; CDR2 reads FRNRAP. Trimming stripped 2 bases from V and 4 bases from J, with 5 bases between. There are 12 residues in the CDR3. CDR3 in DNA: TGTGCTAGTGGTTTGACAGGCTATGGCTACACCTTC. Protein: CASGLTGYGYTF.

This chain joins TRBV7-9 and TRBJ2-5, with a weak D call TRBD2 (6 bases). The CDR3 is made up of 15 amino acids. Germline CDR1 SEHNR, CDR2 FQNEAQ (reference sequence). With 1 base removed from V and 1 base from J, the gap between germline ends came to 10 bases. The CDR3 DNA sequence: TGTGCCAGCAGCTTAGGGGAGGCGGCCCAAGAGACCCAGTACTTC. Amino acids: CASSLGEAAQETQYF.

V and J are TRBV9 and TRBJ2-3; TRBD2 matches at 11 bases. This CDR3 spans 16 amino acids. CDR1 and CDR2 from the germline V gene are SGDLS and YYNGEE. J gave up 4 bases and V 2 bases, and 6 bases lay outside the gene matches. The CDR3: CASSVRLAGTADTQYF. DNA for the CDR3: TGTGCCAGCAGCGTGCGACTAGCGGGAACTGCAGATACGCAGTATTTT.

The V gene is TRBV6-5, the J gene TRBJ2-7, with a tentative D call TRBD1 (5 bases). In germline, CDR1 is MNHEY, CDR2 SVGAGI. This CDR3 is built from 13 residues. The V and J ends lost 2 bases and 2 bases respectively, with 7 bases between them. The CDR3 DNA sequence: TGTGCCAGCAGTTACCCAGGGACCTACGAGCAGTACTTC. As protein: CASSYPGTYEQYF.

The rearrangement joins TRBV9 to TRBJ1-2; D unclear. Per germline, CDR1 SGDLS and CDR2 YYNGEE. CDR3 size: 12 residues. Trimming shortened V by 0 bases and J by 8 bases, and 8 bases separated the two germline ends. The CDR3 loop reads CASSVVEPGYTF. DNA of the CDR3: TGTGCCAGCAGCGTAGTGGAGCCGGGCTACACCTTC.